One sample yielded the 29 T cell receptor beta chains listed below, sequenced in a study of blood T cell repertoires in COVID-19. Profiling relied on immunoSEQ multiplex PCR, and the TCRdb table lists in-frame clones only, not all of them. The sample records some 320,000 clones, more than 90% being singletons. Sequenced input: PBMCs or T cells enriched from blood (not recorded which). Source of these receptors: a man aged 55-75 years who had recovered from COVID-19.

This sequence joins TRBV18 and TRBJ2-3; 11 bases match TRBD1. The germline CDR1 and CDR2 sequences are KGHSH and LQKENI. CDR3 size: 14 residues. With 4 bases clipped from V and 4 bases from J, the junction kept 1 base outside the gene matches. The CDR3 loop reads CASSRTGGADTQYF. The CDR3 nucleotides read TGTGCCAGCTCACGGACAGGGGGCGCAGATACGCAGTATTTT.

This chain uses TRBV7-8 with TRBJ1-2; 7 bases fit TRBD1. Germline trimming cut 5 bases from V and 3 bases from J; bases unmatched to any gene: 9. The CDR3 is 15 amino acids. Germline V lookup: CDR1 SGHVS, CDR2 FQNEAQ. Written as DNA, the CDR3 is TGTGCCAGCAGCCACACCAGACAGGGTGACTATGGCTACACCTTC. It encodes CASSHTRQGDYGYTF.

This clone was detected a few times. The V call is TRBV2, the J call TRBJ2-7; the match to TRBD2 covers 7 bases. CDR1 is SNHLY, CDR2 FYNNEI, per germline. V was clipped by 4 bases and J by 6 bases; unmatched bases: 6. The CDR3 runs to 13 residues. The CDR3 loop is CASSGGGPVEQYF. The DNA for the CDR3 is TGTGCCAGCAGTGGGGGGGGACCGGTCGAGCAGTACTTC.

This clone was recorded a few times. The rearrangement joins TRBV5-1 to TRBJ2-7; 10 nucleotides agree with TRBD1. Looked up from germline, CDR1 is SGHRS and CDR2 is YFSETQ. This CDR3 has 15 residues. The V segment lost 4 bases and the J segment 4 bases; nucleotides outside the gene matches: 8. The CDR3 here is CASSTGTGVPYEQYF. In DNA form, the CDR3 reads TGCGCCAGCAGCACGGGGACAGGGGTTCCTTACGAGCAGTACTTC.

In its sample, this clone was seen once. The chain carries TRBV3-1 (or the pseudogene TRBV3-2) and TRBJ1-2; tentative D call: TRBD1 (5 bases). V was shortened by 4 bases and J by 2 bases, with 17 bases between the two germline ends. The germline gives CDR1 LGHDT, CDR2 YNNKEL (reference sequence). This CDR3 is 16 amino acids long. CDR3 sequence: CASSPRGGGRNYGYTF. The CDR3 DNA follows: TGTGCCAGCAGCCCCCGGGGGGGAGGGCGCAACTATGGCTACACCTTC.

J is TRBJ1-2 and V is TRBV30, with 10 bases identical to TRBD1. The CDR3 is 12 residues long. Germline lookup yields CDR1 GTSNPN and CDR2 SVGIG (reference sequence). J lost 8 bases, V lost 5 bases, and 5 bases had no gene match. In DNA, the CDR3 is TGTGCCTGGGGACAGGGGGTTTCCGGCTACACCTTC. Residues: CAWGQGVSGYTF.

The rearrangement joins TRBV18 to TRBJ2-3; D gene uncertain. The CDR3 runs 16 residues. Germline CDR1 and CDR2: KGHSH and LQKENI. V dropped 0 bases and J dropped 0 bases, with 10 bases sitting between them. CDR3 loop: CASSPPNSPSTDTQYF. Here the CDR3 DNA reads TGTGCCAGCTCACCACCGAACAGCCCTAGCACAGATACGCAGTATTTT.

The chain joins TRBV5-1 to TRBJ2-3, with 7 positions matching TRBD1. Germline trimming cut 0 bases from V and 4 bases from J; bases unmatched to any gene: 5. From germline, CDR1 is SGHRS and CDR2 YFSETQ. This CDR3 has 15 amino acids. The CDR3 spells CASSLVGQRADTQYF. DNA of the CDR3: TGCGCCAGCAGCTTGGTGGGACAGAGGGCAGATACGCAGTATTTT. The complete variable domain, with remaining parts taken from reference TRBV5-1 and TRBJ2-3, reads KAGVTQTPRYLIKTRGQQVTLSCSPISGHRSVSWYQQTPGQGLQFLFEYFSETQRNKGNFPGRFSGRQFSNSRSEMNVSTLELGDSALYLCASSLVGQRADTQYFGPGTRLTVL.

This clone was seen just once. The chain couples TRBV7-6 to TRBJ2-2; D possibly corresponds to TRBD1 (5 bases). With 1 base removed from V and 5 bases from J, the gap between germline ends came to 14 bases. The CDR3 consists of 16 residues. CDR1 and CDR2 from the germline V gene are SGHVS and FNYEAQ. CDR3 amino acids: CASSLVGAAGTGELFF. The CDR3 DNA sequence: TGTGCCAGCAGCTTAGTGGGTGCGGCAGGGACCGGGGAGCTGTTTTTT.

This sequence joins TRBV7-9 and TRBJ1-2, with TRBD1 matching over 10 bases. The V and J ends lost 5 bases and 4 bases, in that order; junction bases with no gene match: 13. The CDR3 has 17 amino acids. CDR1 is SEHNR, CDR2 FQNEAQ, per germline (reference sequence). The CDR3 nucleotides are TGTGCCAGCAGCCTCGGGACAGGGGCCCAGATCAGCTATGGCTACACCTTC. Translating gives CASSLGTGAQISYGYTF.

This clone has only a few counts. The chain employs TRBV28 and TRBJ2-7, with 7 bases aligning to TRBD1. After removal of 6 bases from V and 4 bases from J, the junction contained 6 bases not matched to a gene. Germline assignment: CDR1 MDHEN and CDR2 SYDVKM. The CDR3 has 13 amino acids. As DNA, the CDR3 is TGTGCCAGCAGAAGACAGGGTGGGTACGAGCAGTACTTC. Residues: CASRRQGGYEQYF.

This clone appeared once. CDR3 bases: TGTGCCAGCAGCCCCCGGAGCGGAGGTGAGCAGTTCTTC. Its translation is CASSPRSGGEQFF. The chain couples TRBV6-5 to TRBJ2-1; D is possibly TRBD2 (5 bases). The length of the CDR3 is 13 residues. Between the trimmed V and J ends, which lost 6 bases and 9 bases, there was a span of 15 bases. Germline V gives CDR1 MNHEY, CDR2 SVGAGI.

As regards this clone: One end of the junction is discordant with germline, which a read error may explain. The chain combines TRBV7-7 with TRBJ2-1, with unresolved D. Germline V gene lookup returns CDR1 SSHAT and CDR2 FNYEAQ (reference sequence). The CDR3 totals 15 residues. The CDR3 loop reads CASSLAGDNYNEQFF. For the CDR3, the DNA is TGTGCTAGCAGCTTAGCAGGAGATAACTACAATGAGCAGTTCTTC. Filled out from reference TRBV7-7 and TRBJ2-1, the complete variable domain reads GAGVSQSPRYKVTKRGQDVTLRCDPISSHATLYWYQQALGQGPEFLTYFNYEAQPDKSGLPSDRFSAERPEGSISTLTIQRTEQRDSAMYRCASSLAGDNYNEQFFGPGTRLTVL.

There are a few counts of this clone. The V gene is TRBV30, the J gene TRBJ2-5; a weak D match, TRBD1 (5 bases). This CDR3 has 13 residues. Per the germline V gene, CDR1 is GTSNPN and CDR2 is SVGIG (reference sequence). The CDR3, as DNA: TGTGCTTCGCAGAGACAGTTACAAGAGACCCAGTACTTC. Its translation is CASQRQLQETQYF.

A few counts support this clone. J is TRBJ1-6 and V is TRBV11-2, with TRBD1 matching 9 bases. CDR1 is SGHAT, CDR2 FQNNGV, per germline. The junction had 13 bases not matched to a gene; V was cut back by 1 base and J by 9 bases. There are 18 residues in the CDR3. As DNA, the CDR3 is TGTGCCAGCAGCTTAGGACCGAGGGACAGGGAGTTTGTTTCACCCCTCCACTTT. Its protein product is CASSLGPRDREFVSPLHF.

The chain uses TRBV5-1 and TRBJ2-2; D remains unclear. V was pared by 4 bases and J by 8 bases, with 12 bases between. Germline V lookup: CDR1 SGHRS, CDR2 YFSETQ. There are 13 residues in the CDR3. The chain's CDR3 is CASSPLIEGELFF. CDR3 DNA sequence: TGCGCCAGCAGCCCTCTGATAGAGGGGGAGCTGTTTTTT. The full variable domain, with the rest looked up from reference TRBV5-1 and TRBJ2-2, is KAGVTQTPRYLIKTRGQQVTLSCSPISGHRSVSWYQQTPGQGLQFLFEYFSETQRNKGNFPGRFSGRQFSNSRSEMNVSTLELGDSALYLCASSPLIEGELFFGEGSRLTVL.

The chain is built from TRBV29-1 and TRBJ1-2, with TRBD1 as a possible D gene (5 bases). The CDR3 has 15 amino acids. V gave up 6 bases and J gave up 6 bases, with 23 bases separating them. From germline, CDR1 is SQVTM and CDR2 ANQGSEA. The chain's CDR3 is CSVEDTWMGPNGYTF. The CDR3 DNA reads as TGCAGCGTCGAGGACACGTGGATGGGCCCGAATGGCTACACCTTC.

This clone was counted between two and nine times. The chain combines TRBV19 with TRBJ1-2; 10 bases are shared with TRBD1. V was clipped by 7 bases and J by 7 bases; unmatched bases: 9. CDR3 length: 14 residues. Per germline, CDR1 LNHDA and CDR2 SQIVND (reference sequence). For the CDR3, the DNA is TGTGCCAGTACCACCACGACAGGGGGCAGTGGCTACACCTTC. Its translation: CASTTTTGGSGYTF.

The gene calls are TRBV2 and TRBJ2-7, with D tentatively TRBD2 (7 bases). Germline-derived CDR1 and CDR2 are SNHLY and FYNNEI. The CDR3 is made up of 15 amino acids. The germline V and J ends were trimmed by 6 bases and 6 bases, with 21 bases remaining between them. The CDR3 loop reads CASSNKGGGWSEQYF. The CDR3 DNA reads as TGTGCCAGCAGCAATAAAGGGGGGGGTTGGTCCGAGCAGTACTTC.

The V gene is TRBV3-1 (or the pseudogene TRBV3-2), the J gene TRBJ2-7; 9 bases are shared with TRBD1. CDR1 is LGHDT and CDR2 is YNNKEL in the germline V gene (reference sequence). The CDR3 runs 15 residues. The V segment lost 8 bases and the J segment 2 bases; nucleotides outside the gene matches: 10. The CDR3 DNA follows: TGTGCCAGCTCCTCCCTGGACAGGGGCGCCTACGAGCAGTACTTC. Protein sequence: CASSSLDRGAYEQYF.

CDR3 DNA: TGCGCCAGCAGCTTGGGCCCGCAGGGGGATAATTCACCCCTCCACTTT. This codes for CASSLGPQGDNSPLHF. This chain joins TRBV5-1 and TRBJ1-6; 7 nucleotides align to TRBD1. Germline V gene sequence: CDR1 SGHRS, CDR2 YFSETQ. There are 16 residues in the CDR3. V lost 0 bases to trimming and J lost 5 bases; unmatched junction nucleotides: 5.

The V gene is TRBV18, the J gene TRBJ1-4, with D tentatively TRBD1 (6 bases). The CDR3 is made up of 16 amino acids. V lost 2 bases, J lost 3 bases, and 13 bases lay in between. Per the germline V gene, CDR1 is KGHSH and CDR2 is LQKENI. The CDR3 loop reads CASSPRWTDPNEKLFF. Written as DNA, the CDR3 is TGTGCCAGCTCACCAAGATGGACAGACCCTAATGAAAAACTGTTTTTT.

The rearrangement joins TRBV5-1 to TRBJ2-3; D possibly corresponds to TRBD2 (6 bases). Trimming took 5 bases from V and 2 from J, leaving 9 bases between them. Germline lookup yields CDR1 SGHRS and CDR2 YFSETQ. The CDR3 loop spans 13 amino acids. CDR3 DNA sequence: TGCGCCAGCAGTTGGGACTCCACAGATACGCAGTATTTT. This sequence encodes CASSWDSTDTQYF.

The table lists this clone with a count of one. The gene calls are TRBV3-1 (or the pseudogene TRBV3-2) and TRBJ2-1; 13 bases agree with TRBD2. The V and J ends lost 7 bases and 7 bases, in that order; junction bases with no gene match: 10. The CDR3 loop spans 16 amino acids. Germline V gene data show CDR1 as LGHDT and CDR2 as YNNKEL (reference sequence). The CDR3 nucleotides read TGTGCCAGCACCCCCCGGACTAGCGGGAGAGGAAATGAGCAGTTCTTC. Amino acids: CASTPRTSGRGNEQFF.

V gene TRBV5-1 combines with J gene TRBJ2-3, with a weak D call TRBD1 (5 bases). Trimming cost V 4 bases and J 2 bases, with 20 bases left between them. The CDR3 sequence is 17 residues long. CDR1 and CDR2 from the germline V gene are SGHRS and YFSETQ. Written as DNA, the CDR3 is TGCGCCAGCAGCGAAAGTCCCCTGGACACCTACACAGATACGCAGTATTTT. It translates to CASSESPLDTYTDTQYF.

The chain uses TRBV6-2 or TRBV6-3 and TRBJ2-2; 11 bases agree with TRBD1. In germline, CDR1 is MNHEY, CDR2 SVGEGT. The CDR3 consists of 18 residues. V shed 6 bases and J 5 bases; nucleotides not matched to a gene: 14. The CDR3: CASSYTNLGQGATGELFF. The CDR3 bases are TGTGCCAGCAGCTATACCAACCTCGGACAGGGGGCTACCGGGGAGCTGTTTTTT.

The CDR3 DNA follows: TGTGCCAGCAGTTATACCCGGGGCGGGGGGCCCCAGCATTTT. Its protein product is CASSYTRGGGPQHF. This chain uses TRBV28 with TRBJ1-5; possible D gene TRBD1, 5 bases. Trimming shortened V by 4 bases and J by 9 bases, and 16 bases separated the two germline ends. The germline gives CDR1 MDHEN, CDR2 SYDVKM. CDR3 length equals 14 residues.

The chain uses TRBV4-1 and TRBJ1-5; D is undetermined. CDR1 and CDR2 (germline): MGHRA, YSYEKL. The CDR3 is made up of 15 amino acids. V was trimmed by 0 bases and J by 7 bases, leaving 13 bases between them. The CDR3 sequence: CASSQDIEVRQPQHF. The CDR3 DNA sequence: TGCGCCAGCAGCCAAGATATTGAGGTGCGACAGCCCCAGCATTTT.

The chain is built from TRBV7-3 and TRBJ1-2; tentative D call: TRBD1 (5 bases). The germline V gene has CDR1 SGHTA and CDR2 FQGTGA. The V gene lost 2 bases and the J gene lost 4 bases, with 14 bases spanning the gap. CDR3 length: 15 residues. CDR3 coding DNA: TGTGCCAGCAGCTTAGGGGGAGGGGAGGGCTATGGCTACACCTTC. The encoded protein is CASSLGGGEGYGYTF. The variable domain in full, completed from reference TRBV7-3 and TRBJ1-2, reads GAGVSQTPSNKVTEKGKYVELRCDPISGHTALYWYRQSLGQGPEFLIYFQGTGAADDSGLPNDRFFAVRPEGSVSTLKIQRTERGDSAVYLCASSLGGGEGYGYTFGSGTRLTVV.